The present TCR beta chain was sequenced within a study of blood T cell repertoires in COVID-19. On the study more broadly: Both acute and convalescent COVID-19 samples were obtained from the United States, Italy and Spain. PBMCs, B-cell-depleted T cells, or T cells were the source of the cDNA or gDNA that made up the material.

The CDR3 totals 14 residues. Germline V gene lookup returns CDR1 LNHDA and CDR2 SQIVND (reference sequence). J gave up 4 bases and V 3 bases, and 6 bases lay outside the gene matches. Clones were read by immunoSEQ multiplex PCR, and TCRdb kept only the in-frame ones, dropping some. The sample records fewer than 250,000 clones, around nine tenths being singletons. This sequence originates from a woman aged 40 to 50 who had recovered from COVID-19. Sequenced input: peripheral blood. This rearrangement joins TRBV19 to TRBJ2-7; 7 bases line up with TRBD2. In DNA, the CDR3 is TGTGCCAGTAGTATCTTCCGCGGGAGTTACGAGCAGTACTTC. Protein sequence: CASSIFRGSYEQYF.